A single sample is the source of the 20 T cell receptor beta chains below, sequenced in a study of shared T cell receptors in the human thymus. Profiling relied on immunoSEQ multiplex PCR, and the TCRdb table lists in-frame clones only, not all of them. The sample yields under 700,000 clones, approximately 80% seen once. This sample also belongs to another study, concerning human thymus T cells.

The sequenced material came from thymocytes. The source is a boy younger than two with a congenital heart defect.

This sequence joins TRBV27 and TRBJ2-7, with D possibly TRBD2 on 5 matching bases. CDR1 and CDR2 (germline): MNHEY, SMNVEV (reference sequence). Trimming removed 2 bases from V and 0 bases from J, with 11 bases in between. The CDR3 contains 15 residues. The CDR3 protein is CASSLGSVVSYEQYF. The DNA for the CDR3 is TGTGCCAGCAGTTTAGGTAGCGTTGTCTCCTACGAGCAGTACTTC.

This chain links TRBV4-3 with TRBJ2-1; D might be TRBD1 (6 bases). V was trimmed by 4 bases and J by 5 bases, leaving 18 bases between them. Germline V gives CDR1 LGHNA, CDR2 YSLEER. This CDR3 is built from 16 residues. DNA for the CDR3: TGCGCCAGCAGCCCCCGAGGGAACAGGGTCCACAATGAGCAGTTCTTC. It translates to CASSPRGNRVHNEQFF.

This clone appeared once. The chain carries TRBV30 and TRBJ1-5; 7 bases are a match to TRBD1. CDR1 is GTSNPN, CDR2 SVGIG, per germline (reference sequence). The J segment lost 2 bases and the V segment lost 0 bases, leaving 10 bases of the junction unmatched. CDR3 length: 17 residues. The CDR3 DNA is TGTGCCTGGAGTGTATCAGCGACAGGGTGTGGCAATCAGCCCCAGCATTTT. Encoded protein: CAWSVSATGCGNQPQHF.

This chain uses TRBV4-3 with TRBJ2-2; possible D gene TRBD2, 6 bases. V was cut by 3 bases and J by 1 base, with 15 bases left in between. CDR1 LGHNA and CDR2 YSLEER come from the germline V gene. The CDR3 loop spans 17 amino acids. The CDR3 bases are TGCGCCAGCAGCCAGGCACCGCGTAGCGGGAACACCGGGGAGCTGTTTTTT. Its translation: CASSQAPRSGNTGELFF.

The rearrangement joins TRBV18 to TRBJ2-5; D remains ambiguous. The germline V gene has CDR1 KGHSH and CDR2 LQKENI. The ends were cut back, 5 bases at V and 4 bases at J, with 8 bases in the middle. The CDR3 runs 12 residues. This chain's CDR3 is CASSFPGETQYF. CDR3 coding DNA: TGTGCCAGCTCATTTCCGGGAGAGACCCAGTACTTC.

The chain employs TRBV30 and TRBJ2-7; TRBD1 agrees at 8 bases. V lost 1 base and J lost 0; bases outside the gene matches: 17. The CDR3 runs 19 residues. Germline CDR1 reads GTSNPN; CDR2 reads SVGIG (reference sequence). DNA for the CDR3: TGTGCCTGGAGTGCCCAATCGGACAGGGTGGGTAAGGGCTCCTACGAGCAGTACTTC. It is translated as CAWSAQSDRVGKGSYEQYF.

The chain couples TRBV20-1 to TRBJ2-5; perhaps TRBD2 as D (5 bases). Germline V CDR1 and CDR2: DFQATT, SNEGSKA (reference sequence). The V end was cut by 5 bases, the J end by 5 bases, with 6 bases between. This CDR3 contains 10 residues. The CDR3, as DNA: TGCAGTGCTGAGCGGGAGACCCAGTACTTC. It specifies CSAERETQYF.

The genes are TRBV7-9 and TRBJ1-2; D perhaps matches TRBD1 (6 bases). The germline gives CDR1 SEHNR, CDR2 FQNEAQ (reference sequence). The V end was cut by 1 base, the J end by 6 bases, with 6 bases between. CDR3 size: 12 residues. The CDR3 DNA reads as TGTGCCAGCAGCTTAGACAGGGATGGCTACACCTTC. It codes for CASSLDRDGYTF.

The CDR3 sequence: CASNPGGVLNYGYTF. Here the CDR3 DNA reads TGTGCCAGTAACCCGGGGGGGGTTCTTAACTATGGCTACACCTTC. V is TRBV19 and J is TRBJ1-2; the D gene is possibly TRBD1 (5 bases). The CDR3 has 15 residues. The germline V gene encodes CDR1 LNHDA and CDR2 SQIVND (reference sequence). Trimming cost V 7 bases and J 1 base, with 16 bases left between them.

This clone was seen more than once but under ten times. The chain joins TRBV7-8 to TRBJ2-7; 11 bases are a match to TRBD2. Germline CDR1 SGHVS, CDR2 FQNEAQ. V was pared by 5 bases and J by 5 bases, with 8 bases of the junction left unmatched. The CDR3 loop spans 15 amino acids. The CDR3 sequence is CASSATSGRRHEQYF. The DNA of the CDR3 is TGTGCCAGCAGCGCAACTAGCGGGAGACGGCACGAGCAGTACTTC.

V gene TRBV18 combines with J gene TRBJ1-2, with TRBD1 identical over 9 bases. Germline V gene lookup returns CDR1 KGHSH and CDR2 LQKENI. The CDR3 is 16 amino acids. After removal of 3 bases from V and 3 bases from J, the junction contained 8 bases not matched to a gene. Here the CDR3 DNA reads TGTGCCAGCTCACCGGTGTCCACAGGGGGCGACTATGGCTACACCTTC. The encoded protein is CASSPVSTGGDYGYTF.

This chain connects TRBV7-2 to TRBJ2-7; the D is unclear. Looked up from germline, CDR1 is SGHTA and CDR2 is FQGNSA. The V and J ends lost 7 bases and 6 bases respectively, with 28 bases between them. The length of the CDR3 is 17 residues. The CDR3: CASTPRPRIPLLFEQYF. Here the CDR3 DNA reads TGTGCCAGCACCCCCAGGCCCCGGATTCCTCTTCTATTCGAGCAGTACTTC.

The V call is TRBV11-2, the J call TRBJ2-7, with D possibly matching TRBD2 (5 bases). There are 14 residues in the CDR3. The germline gives CDR1 SGHAT, CDR2 FQNNGV. V was trimmed by 5 bases and J by 1 base, leaving 12 bases between them. DNA for the CDR3: TGTGCCAGCAGCACCCGTGAGGGATCCTACGAGCAGTACTTC. It specifies CASSTREGSYEQYF.

CDR3 sequence: CASSAGPLRPNEQYF. The CDR3 DNA sequence: TGTGCCAGCAGCGCAGGTCCCCTCCGGCCCAACGAGCAGTACTTC. The rearrangement links TRBV9 to TRBJ2-7, with D hard to call. V dropped 3 bases and J dropped 5 bases, with 18 bases sitting between them. Germline loops: CDR1 SGDLS, CDR2 YYNGEE. The CDR3 contains 15 residues. The full variable domain, in which reference TRBV9 and TRBJ2-7 provide the parts outside the CDR3, is DSGVTQTPKHLITATGQRVTLRCSPRSGDLSVYWYQQSLDQGLQFLIQYYNGEERAKGNILERFSAQQFPDLHSELNLSSLELGDSALYFCASSAGPLRPNEQYFGPGTRLTVT.

The chain couples TRBV7-3 to TRBJ1-1, with D perhaps TRBD1 (5 bases). Germline V gives CDR1 SGHTA, CDR2 FQGTGA. CDR3 length: 15 amino acids. V dropped 1 base and J dropped 0 bases, with 9 bases sitting between them. CDR3 residues: CASSLNAGLNTEAFF. The DNA of the CDR3 is TGTGCCAGCAGCTTAAATGCAGGGTTGAACACTGAAGCTTTCTTT.

The V and J genes are TRBV28 and TRBJ1-4; D gene ambiguous. V gave up 8 bases and J gave up 8 bases, with 18 bases separating them. The CDR3 has 14 residues. Germline CDR1 reads MDHEN; CDR2 reads SYDVKM. CDR3 sequence: CASGYAGSLEKLFF. The CDR3 nucleotides read TGTGCCAGCGGCTACGCGGGCAGTTTGGAAAAACTGTTTTTT. Full variable domain (remainder filled in from reference TRBV28 and TRBJ1-4): DVKVTQSSRYLVKRTGEKVFLECVQDMDHENMFWYRQDPGLGLRLIYFSYDVKMKEKGDIPEGYSVSREKKERFSLILESASTNQTSMYLCASGYAGSLEKLFFGSGTQLSVL.

This chain uses TRBV4-3 with TRBJ1-3; 9 bases map to TRBD1. CDR1 is LGHNA, CDR2 YSLEER, per germline. Trimming took 0 bases from V and 0 from J; bases not matched to a gene: 12. This CDR3 is built from 20 residues. The CDR3 region is CASSQEVEGTGGSSGNTIYF. CDR3 in DNA: TGCGCCAGCAGCCAAGAAGTTGAGGGCACAGGGGGCAGCTCTGGAAACACCATATATTTT.

The chain combines TRBV4-1 with TRBJ2-7, with 10 nucleotides matching TRBD1. V trimming: 2 bases; J trimming: 5 bases; junction bases outside the gene matches: 15. The CDR3 loop spans 18 amino acids. Germline CDR1 is MGHRA and CDR2 is YSYEKL. The chain's CDR3 is CASSQRIILGTGVDEQYF. The CDR3 DNA sequence: TGCGCCAGCAGCCAAAGAATAATTCTCGGGACAGGGGTAGACGAGCAGTACTTC.

The gene calls are TRBV4-2 and TRBJ2-1; D might be TRBD2 (6 bases). V was trimmed by 5 bases and J by 12 bases, leaving 20 bases between them. The length of the CDR3 is 14 residues. Germline loops: CDR1 LGHNA, CDR2 YNFKEQ. In DNA, the CDR3 is TGTGCCAGCAGCTCCACCCCTACGGGAGTCCGGCAGTTCTTC. It is translated as CASSSTPTGVRQFF.

The chain carries TRBV29-1 and TRBJ1-1, with D possibly matching TRBD1 (6 bases). V was pared by 3 bases and J by 1 base, with 18 bases between. Germline V CDR1 and CDR2: SQVTM, ANQGSEA. This CDR3 comprises 16 residues. The CDR3 spells CSVDVGRGRGNTEAFF. Written as DNA, the CDR3 is TGCAGCGTTGACGTCGGGAGGGGGAGGGGGAACACTGAAGCTTTCTTT.